Each of the 21 T cell receptor beta chains below was sequenced from the same sample in a study of blood T cell repertoires in COVID-19. The repertoire was sequenced with immunoSEQ multiplex PCR; TCRdb's copy has only in-frame clones and lacks some. The repertoire holds roughly 390,000 clones, more than 70% seen once, with more than 9% in the top ten. Sequencing was performed on peripheral blood. These receptors were collected from a woman between 25 and 40 years old with COVID-19, enrolled during active disease.

The chain recombines TRBV19 with TRBJ2-3; no firm D call. V gave up 5 bases and J gave up 2 bases, with 5 bases separating them. Germline CDR1 is LNHDA and CDR2 is SQIVND (reference sequence). The CDR3 consists of 12 residues. Here the CDR3 DNA reads TGTGCCAGTAGTTTCCTCACAGATACGCAGTATTTT. This codes for CASSFLTDTQYF. Filled out from reference TRBV19 and TRBJ2-3, the complete variable domain reads DGGITQSPKYLFRKEGQNVTLSCEQNLNHDAMYWYRQDPGQGLRLIYYSQIVNDFQKGDIAEGYSVSREKKESFPLTVTSAQKNPTAFYLCASSFLTDTQYFGPGTRLTVL.

This chain connects TRBV29-1 to TRBJ1-2; TRBD1 might be the D (5 bases). The germline gives CDR1 SQVTM, CDR2 ANQGSEA. Trimming took 7 bases from V and 0 from J, leaving 15 bases between them. The CDR3 is made up of 14 amino acids. CDR3 coding DNA: TGCAGCGCTCTAACGGGGGGAGCTAACTATGGCTACACCTTC. This codes for CSALTGGANYGYTF.

V gene TRBV5-1 combines with J gene TRBJ2-7; the D is unclear. The V gene lost 3 bases and the J gene lost 5 bases, with 9 bases spanning the gap. Germline loops: CDR1 SGHRS, CDR2 YFSETQ. There are 12 residues in the CDR3. Here the CDR3 DNA reads TGCGCCAGCAGCTCCAGTTCCCACGAGCAGTACTTC. This sequence encodes CASSSSSHEQYF.

This chain joins TRBV5-6 and TRBJ2-3; the D gene is possibly TRBD1 (5 bases). The germline CDR1 and CDR2 sequences are SGHDT and YYEEEE. V was pared by 2 bases and J by 2 bases, with 18 bases between. CDR3 size: 17 residues. CDR3 amino acids: CASSLEGQAHFTDTQYF. In DNA, the CDR3 is TGTGCCAGCAGCTTAGAAGGACAAGCCCACTTCACAGATACGCAGTATTTT.

The chain uses TRBV5-4 and TRBJ2-2; TRBD1 matches at 8 bases. The CDR3 runs 14 residues. The germline gives CDR1 SGHNT, CDR2 YYREEE (reference sequence). After removal of 4 bases from V and 5 bases from J, the junction contained 4 bases not matched to a gene. This CDR3 is CASSRRGQTGELFF. Written as DNA, the CDR3 is TGTGCCAGCAGCCGCAGGGGGCAAACCGGGGAGCTGTTTTTT.

The V and J genes are TRBV2 and TRBJ2-4; maybe TRBD2 (6 bases). Trimming took off 7 bases at V and 2 bases at J, with 9 bases between the two ends. Germline loops: CDR1 SNHLY, CDR2 FYNNEI. The CDR3 loop spans 13 amino acids. CDR3 nucleotide sequence: TGTGCCAGCATGGGGGGAACCAAAAACATTCAGTACTTC. Its protein product is CASMGGTKNIQYF.

The chain is built from TRBV29-1 and TRBJ2-2; 7 bases align to TRBD1. The CDR3 length is 14 residues. Germline CDR1 reads SQVTM; CDR2 reads ANQGSEA. V trimming: 7 bases; J trimming: 7 bases; junction bases outside the gene matches: 12. The CDR3 nucleotides are TGCAGCGGAGCCGGGACAGCCCCCTTCGGGGAGCTGTTTTTT. Its protein is CSGAGTAPFGELFF.

The chain links TRBV6-6 to TRBJ2-7; 11 bases fit TRBD1. V dropped 5 bases and J dropped 2; count of bases not matched to a gene: 5. The length of the CDR3 is 15 residues. The germline CDR1 and CDR2 sequences are MNHNY and SVGAGI (reference sequence). CDR3 coding DNA: TGTGCCAGCAGTCCCCGGACAGGGGGCCCCTACGAGCAGTACTTC. Encoded protein: CASSPRTGGPYEQYF.

The chain joins TRBV19 to TRBJ1-2, with 12 bases aligning to TRBD1. The CDR3 has 18 amino acids. The germline CDR1 and CDR2 sequences are LNHDA and SQIVND (reference sequence). The V segment lost 3 bases and the J segment 0 bases; nucleotides outside the gene matches: 8. The CDR3 reads CASSIGTGGRLANYGYTF. As DNA, the CDR3 is TGTGCCAGTAGTATCGGGACAGGGGGCCGGTTAGCTAACTATGGCTACACCTTC.

The rearrangement joins TRBV6-2 or TRBV6-3 to TRBJ2-7, with D perhaps TRBD2 (5 bases). CDR3 size: 15 residues. Trimming took off 4 bases at V and 3 bases at J, with 16 bases between the two ends. Germline lookup yields CDR1 MNHEY and CDR2 SVGEGT. The CDR3 loop reads CASSSATSLDYEQYF. DNA of the CDR3: TGTGCCAGCAGTTCGGCTACTAGTTTGGACTACGAGCAGTACTTC.

The gene calls are TRBV10-3 and TRBJ2-1, with 11 bases that match TRBD2. Germline trimming cut 6 bases from V and 6 bases from J; bases unmatched to any gene: 4. The CDR3 covers 14 residues. Per the germline V gene, CDR1 is ENHRY and CDR2 is SYGVKD. The CDR3 sequence is CAISTGTSGNEQFF. The CDR3 bases are TGTGCCATCAGCACCGGGACTAGCGGCAATGAGCAGTTCTTC.

This chain connects TRBV5-6 to TRBJ2-7, with TRBD1 identical over 8 bases. The trim removed 4 bases at V and 6 bases at J, leaving 12 bases unmatched. This CDR3 has 15 amino acids. Germline V gene lookup returns CDR1 SGHDT and CDR2 YYEEEE. The chain's CDR3 is CASSPTWQGASEQYF. CDR3 DNA sequence: TGTGCCAGCAGCCCGACTTGGCAGGGGGCTTCCGAGCAGTACTTC.

V usage is TRBV24-1 and J usage is TRBJ2-7; a possible D gene is TRBD1 (7 bases). Germline assignment: CDR1 KGHDR and CDR2 SFDVKD. The CDR3 extends over 15 amino acids. V lost 5 bases and J 5 bases, leaving 18 bases between the germline ends. The CDR3 DNA follows: TGTGCCACCAGTGGCCGGCAGGGGGGCTTCAACGAGCAGTACTTC. This translates into CATSGRQGGFNEQYF.

The V call is TRBV3-1 (or the pseudogene TRBV3-2), the J call TRBJ2-7; 12 bases match TRBD2. Germline-derived CDR1 and CDR2 are LGHDT and YNNKEL (reference sequence). The CDR3 consists of 15 residues. The trim removed 1 base at V and 4 bases at J, leaving 2 bases unmatched. CDR3 DNA: TGTGCCAGCAGCCAAGGGACTAGCGGGATGTACGAGCAGTACTTC. It yields the protein CASSQGTSGMYEQYF.

V and J are TRBV7-9 and TRBJ2-3, with 10 bases lining up with TRBD1. Germline V gene sequence: CDR1 SEHNR, CDR2 FQNEAQ (reference sequence). The CDR3 has 15 residues. With 9 bases clipped from V and 2 bases from J, the junction kept 8 bases outside the gene matches. The chain's CDR3 is CASGRGQGTTDTQYF. The CDR3 DNA is TGTGCCAGTGGGAGGGGACAGGGGACCACAGATACGCAGTATTTT.

The V and J genes are TRBV7-3 and TRBJ2-2; 9 bases fit TRBD1. The CDR3 is 16 amino acids. Germline lookup yields CDR1 SGHTA and CDR2 FQGTGA. J was trimmed by 4 bases and V by 4 bases; bases with no gene match: 7. The CDR3 reads CASSSQTGGGTGELFF. In DNA, the CDR3 is TGTGCCAGCAGCTCCCAGACAGGGGGAGGCACCGGGGAGCTGTTTTTT.

V and J are TRBV5-1 and TRBJ2-1, with 10 bases aligning to TRBD2. There are 16 residues in the CDR3. V shed 5 bases and J 8 bases; nucleotides not matched to a gene: 13. Per the germline V gene, CDR1 is SGHRS and CDR2 is YFSETQ. The chain's CDR3 is CASRMEAGGPRDEQFF. The CDR3, as DNA: TGCGCCAGCAGAATGGAAGCGGGAGGGCCGAGGGATGAGCAGTTCTTC.

The V call is TRBV5-6, the J call TRBJ2-1; 11 bases map to TRBD1. The V segment lost 1 base and the J segment 6 bases; nucleotides outside the gene matches: 3. In germline, CDR1 is SGHDT, CDR2 YYEEEE. The CDR3 spans 15 residues. The CDR3, as DNA: TGTGCCAGCAGCTTGTTGGGGACAGGGGGCAATGAGCAGTTCTTC. It yields the protein CASSLLGTGGNEQFF.

This chain joins TRBV4-1 and TRBJ2-7; 13 bases map to TRBD2. Germline V gene lookup returns CDR1 MGHRA and CDR2 YSYEKL. This CDR3 has 16 amino acids. The junction had 5 bases not matched to a gene; V was cut back by 3 bases and J by 3 bases. The CDR3 loop is CASSQPGLAGLYEQYF. In DNA, the CDR3 is TGCGCCAGCAGCCAGCCGGGACTAGCGGGACTCTACGAGCAGTACTTC.

J is TRBJ1-1 and V is TRBV3-1 (or the pseudogene TRBV3-2), with a weak D call TRBD1 (5 bases). CDR1 is LGHDT and CDR2 is YNNKEL in the germline V gene (reference sequence). The CDR3 runs to 15 residues. V lost 2 bases, J lost 6 bases, and 16 bases lay in between. The CDR3 loop reads CASSQPFGGKAEAFF. In nucleotides, the CDR3 is TGTGCCAGCAGCCAACCTTTCGGGGGGAAGGCTGAAGCTTTCTTT.

The V gene is TRBV7-2, the J gene TRBJ1-2; D gene uncertain. Germline V lookup: CDR1 SGHTA, CDR2 FQGNSA. Trimming removed 5 bases from V and 8 bases from J, with 18 bases in between. This CDR3 is 14 amino acids long. The chain's CDR3 is CASSPSYGSAGYTF. CDR3 nucleotide sequence: TGTGCCAGCAGCCCGTCCTATGGCAGCGCGGGCTACACCTTC.